Following are 29 T cell receptor beta chains from one sample sequenced in a study of cytomegalovirus exposure and HLA in healthy donors. Researchers ran the PCR with 60 Vbeta and 13 Jbeta primers. The repertoire was sequenced with immunoSEQ multiplex PCR; TCRdb's copy has only in-frame clones and lacks some. The sample has 150,000 to 200,000 clones; roughly three quarters are singletons. Material for sequencing was PBMCs. The receptors come from a woman between 45 and 65 years old in good health and CMV-seropositive.

The chain recombines TRBV4-3 with TRBJ2-6; the match to TRBD2 covers 7 bases. The J segment lost 0 bases and the V segment lost 4 bases, leaving 9 bases of the junction unmatched. CDR3 length: 18 amino acids. The germline CDR1 and CDR2 sequences are LGHNA and YSLEER. The DNA for the CDR3 is TGCGCCAGCAGCCGAGAGGGAGGGTCCAACTCTGGGGCCAACGTCCTGACTTTC. Amino acids: CASSREGGSNSGANVLTF.

This chain connects TRBV5-6 to TRBJ2-2; a weak D match, TRBD1 (6 bases). CDR3 size: 14 residues. Germline V gives CDR1 SGHDT, CDR2 YYEEEE. Trimming removed 0 bases from V and 5 bases from J, with 8 bases in between. CDR3 DNA sequence: TGTGCCAGCAGCTTGGGGCAGGGGACCGGGGAGCTGTTTTTT. Protein sequence: CASSLGQGTGELFF.

The rearrangement joins TRBV18 to TRBJ2-5; TRBD2 aligns across 13 bases. The length of the CDR3 is 18 residues. Germline-derived CDR1 and CDR2 are KGHSH and LQKENI. V shed 2 bases, J shed 5 bases, and the junction held 11 bases outside the gene matches. This CDR3 is CASSPLGLAGPGPETQYF. CDR3 nucleotides: TGTGCCAGCTCACCATTGGGACTAGCGGGGCCGGGGCCGGAGACCCAGTACTTC.

The V gene is TRBV7-6, the J gene TRBJ2-1; 10 nucleotides match TRBD1. V trimming: 5 bases; J trimming: 9 bases; junction bases outside the gene matches: 13. The CDR3 extends over 16 amino acids. The germline gives CDR1 SGHVS, CDR2 FNYEAQ. CDR3 protein: CASSVLMTGGGGEQFF. CDR3 sequence (DNA): TGTGCCAGCAGCGTCCTAATGACAGGGGGCGGAGGTGAGCAGTTCTTC. Full variable domain (outside the CDR3, taken from reference TRBV7-6 and TRBJ2-1): GAGVSQSPRYKVTKRGQDVALRCDPISGHVSLYWYRQALGQGPEFLTYFNYEAQQDKSGLPNDRFSAERPEGSISTLTIQRTEQRDSAMYRCASSVLMTGGGGEQFFGPGTRLTVL.

V and J are TRBV18 and TRBJ2-7; the match to TRBD1 covers 12 bases. V lost 2 bases, J lost 7 bases, and 6 bases stayed unmatched. The CDR3 runs 15 residues. The germline CDR1 and CDR2 sequences are KGHSH and LQKENI. For the CDR3, the DNA is TGTGCCAGCTCACCAGGGACAGGGGGCGCGGGAGAGCAGTACTTC. Translating gives CASSPGTGGAGEQYF. The full variable domain, rest sourced from reference TRBV18 and TRBJ2-7, is NAGVMQNPRHLVRRRGQEARLRCSPMKGHSHVYWYRQLPEEGLKFMVYLQKENIIDESGMPKERFSAEFPKEGPSILRIQQVVRGDSAAYFCASSPGTGGAGEQYFGPGTRLTVT.

The count of this clone is one. The CDR3 DNA sequence: TGTGCCAGCAGCCAAGACGCGGGCGGTCGCTATGGCTACACCTTC. It specifies CASSQDAGGRYGYTF. The chain carries TRBV4-2 and TRBJ1-2, with D unresolved. In germline, CDR1 is LGHNA, CDR2 YNFKEQ. Deletions cut 0 bases from V and 4 bases from J, with 12 bases between. This CDR3 has 15 residues.

The chain uses TRBV9 and TRBJ2-6, with D possibly being TRBD1 (5 bases). This CDR3 spans 19 amino acids. The V and J ends lost 3 bases and 3 bases respectively, with 22 bases between them. CDR1 is SGDLS and CDR2 is YYNGEE in the germline V gene. The CDR3 nucleotides read TGTGCCAGCAGCGGTGGGCCCCCCAGGGAAGATGGTGGGGCCAACGTCCTGACTTTC. This encodes CASSGGPPREDGGANVLTF.

This clone was detected only a few times. The chain recombines TRBV5-6 with TRBJ2-3; TRBD2 is a possible D gene (6 bases). The germline V and J ends were trimmed by 0 bases and 3 bases, with 8 bases remaining between them. This CDR3 spans 14 amino acids. Germline CDR1 and CDR2: SGHDT and YYEEEE. The CDR3 is CASSLGGATDTQYF. CDR3 bases: TGTGCCAGCAGCTTGGGCGGGGCGACAGATACGCAGTATTTT. The full variable domain, with the rest looked up from reference TRBV5-6 and TRBJ2-3, is DAGVTQSPTHLIKTRGQQVTLRCSPKSGHDTVSWYQQALGQGPQFIFQYYEEEERQRGNFPDRFSGHQFPNYSSELNVNALLLGDSALYLCASSLGGATDTQYFGPGTRLTVL.

This clone appeared a single time. This chain connects TRBV28 to TRBJ2-1; 9 bases match TRBD2. The V gene end was trimmed by 4 bases and the J gene end by 7 bases; junction bases not matched to a gene: 11. The CDR3 sequence is 16 residues long. CDR1 MDHEN and CDR2 SYDVKM come from the germline V gene. The chain's CDR3 is CASSSPGGRARNEQFF. DNA of the CDR3: TGTGCCAGCAGTTCCCCTGGCGGGAGGGCCAGAAATGAGCAGTTCTTC.

V and J are TRBV7-8 and TRBJ2-1; 12 nucleotides agree with TRBD2. The CDR3 loop spans 19 amino acids. The trim removed 2 bases at V and 2 bases at J, leaving 10 bases unmatched. Germline V gene lookup returns CDR1 SGHVS and CDR2 FQNEAQ. The CDR3 DNA is TGTGCCAGCAGCTTACCGGAGGGAGCTAGCGGGAGGGCCTACAATGAGCAGTTCTTC. This translates into CASSLPEGASGRAYNEQFF.

The chain links TRBV18 to TRBJ1-1; D may be TRBD1 (6 bases). V lost 6 bases and J lost 3, with 14 bases in between. The CDR3 contains 14 residues. Germline CDR1 KGHSH, CDR2 LQKENI. CDR3 bases: TGTGCCAGCTCGGGGGCCACCAGGGACACTGAAGCTTTCTTT. Protein: CASSGATRDTEAFF.

This clone was recorded once. The J gene is TRBJ1-5, the V gene TRBV19; 7 nucleotides line up with TRBD1. The germline gives CDR1 LNHDA, CDR2 SQIVND (reference sequence). Trimming removed 3 bases from V and 0 bases from J; junction bases left unmatched: 5. This CDR3 has 16 residues. CDR3 nucleotides: TGTGCCAGTAGTATCGACACAGGGGCTAGCAATCAGCCCCAGCATTTT. Its translation is CASSIDTGASNQPQHF.

The chain uses TRBV7-2 and TRBJ1-5; TRBD1 might be the D (5 bases). The CDR3 totals 17 residues. Trimming stripped 0 bases from V and 5 bases from J, with 17 bases between. Germline CDR1 and CDR2: SGHTA and FQGNSA. The CDR3 sequence: CASSLASGLRGDQPQHF. The CDR3 DNA reads TGTGCCAGCAGCTTAGCTAGCGGTCTTCGAGGGGATCAGCCCCAGCATTTT.

V usage is TRBV28 and J usage is TRBJ1-1, with D possibly TRBD1 on 5 matching bases. The CDR3 has 14 amino acids. Germline V lookup: CDR1 MDHEN, CDR2 SYDVKM. V was pared by 5 bases and J by 2 bases, with 12 bases between. CDR3 nucleotides: TGTGCCAGCAGTGCACAGGAGCTTAACACTGAAGCTTTCTTT. It specifies CASSAQELNTEAFF.

CDR3 region: CASSETGGGYGYTF. The CDR3, as DNA: TGTGCCAGTAGTGAGACAGGCGGGGGCTATGGCTACACCTTC. The chain combines TRBV19 with TRBJ1-2; tentative D call: TRBD1 (6 bases). The CDR3 runs 14 residues. The ends were cut back, 5 bases at V and 4 bases at J, with 14 bases in the middle. Germline V gives CDR1 LNHDA, CDR2 SQIVND (reference sequence).

The chain is built from TRBV2 and TRBJ1-5; tentatively, D is TRBD1 (6 bases). Trimming removed 7 bases from V and 5 bases from J, with 12 bases in between. CDR1 is SNHLY and CDR2 is FYNNEI in the germline V gene. CDR3 length: 13 amino acids. Here the CDR3 DNA reads TGTGCCAGCAAGGGGGTATCAGATCAGCCCCAGCATTTT. Protein sequence: CASKGVSDQPQHF.

The V call is TRBV30, the J call TRBJ2-1, with D maybe TRBD2 (6 bases). Germline V gives CDR1 GTSNPN, CDR2 SVGIG (reference sequence). The CDR3 is 16 amino acids. V was cut by 1 base and J by 0 bases, with 13 bases left in between. The CDR3 sequence: CAWSGVGGGSYNEQFF. CDR3 nucleotides: TGTGCCTGGAGTGGGGTCGGGGGAGGCTCCTACAATGAGCAGTTCTTC.

This clone was counted only a few times. The V gene is TRBV5-4, the J gene TRBJ1-1; D is undetermined. The CDR3 spans 12 residues. Germline CDR1 reads SGHNT; CDR2 reads YYREEE (reference sequence). V was cut by 4 bases and J by 5 bases, with 9 bases left in between. In DNA form, the CDR3 reads TGTGCCAGCAGCCTAACCGCTACTGAAGCTTTCTTT. Translating gives CASSLTATEAFF.

V is TRBV28 and J is TRBJ2-5, with D tentatively TRBD1 (6 bases). The J call could be wrong; TRBJ2-7 is a better fit for the DNA end. CDR3 length: 14 amino acids. Germline CDR1 is MDHEN and CDR2 is SYDVKM. CDR3 in amino acids: CASRRRTVSYEQYF. The CDR3 region has the DNA TGTGCCAGCAGGCGCCGGACAGTCTCCTACGAGCAGTACTTC.

Regarding this clone: This same CDR3 is encoded by further DNA sequences in the sample. This rearrangement joins TRBV27 to TRBJ1-2; D call uncertain. Between the trimmed V and J ends, which lost 8 bases and 4 bases, there was a span of 17 bases. CDR3 length: 14 residues. CDR1 and CDR2 from the germline V gene are MNHEY and SMNVEV (reference sequence). DNA of the CDR3: TGTGCCAGCCGCCAGGCGGGTTATACCTATGGCTACACCTTC. This codes for CASRQAGYTYGYTF.

V usage is TRBV7-2 and J usage is TRBJ2-2; TRBD2 is a possible D gene (5 bases). CDR1 SGHTA and CDR2 FQGNSA come from the germline V gene. Trimming left V 1 base short and J 5 bases short, with 11 bases between. The CDR3 is 15 amino acids. The CDR3 sequence is CASSLGLAETGELFF. The CDR3 DNA reads as TGTGCCAGCAGCTTAGGTCTAGCAGAAACCGGGGAGCTGTTTTTT.

The V call is TRBV7-9, the J call TRBJ1-1; no reliable D call. The CDR3 has 11 residues. CDR1 is SEHNR, CDR2 FQNEAQ, per germline (reference sequence). V was pared by 6 bases and J by 11 bases, with 13 bases between. DNA for the CDR3: TGTGCCAGCAGTCCGGCCCTCGGGGCTTTCTTT. Its protein is CASSPALGAFF.

This chain links TRBV7-2 with TRBJ2-7; D is unresolved. Germline loops: CDR1 SGHTA, CDR2 FQGNSA. V lost 0 bases and J 4 bases, leaving 7 bases between the germline ends. CDR3 size: 13 residues. The CDR3 bases are TGTGCCAGCAGCTTAGCGCGCGCTTACGAGCAGTACTTC. Amino acid sequence: CASSLARAYEQYF. Combining the CDR3 with reference TRBV7-2 and TRBJ2-7 gives the whole variable domain GAGVSQSPSNKVTEKGKDVELRCDPISGHTALYWYRQSLGQGLEFLIYFQGNSAPDKSGLPSDRFSAERTGGSVSTLTIQRTQQEDSAVYLCASSLARAYEQYFGPGTRLTVT.

V usage is TRBV6-5 and J usage is TRBJ2-7; 8 nucleotides match TRBD1. The trim removed 4 bases at V and 3 bases at J, leaving 5 bases unmatched. The CDR3 extends over 14 amino acids. CDR1 and CDR2 (germline): MNHEY, SVGAGI. The CDR3 spells CASSSWDRIYEQYF. The CDR3 DNA is TGTGCCAGCAGTTCCTGGGACAGGATCTACGAGCAGTACTTC.

The CDR3 bases are TGTGCCAGCAGCCCTGGGGGACAGGGGTATCCCTATGGCTACACCTTC. As protein: CASSPGGQGYPYGYTF. This chain links TRBV9 with TRBJ1-2; TRBD1 matches 10 bases. CDR1 and CDR2 (germline): SGDLS, YYNGEE. This CDR3 comprises 16 residues. V lost 4 bases to trimming and J lost 4 bases; unmatched junction nucleotides: 10.

The chain employs TRBV5-4 and TRBJ2-3; D is uncertain. Germline V CDR1 and CDR2: SGHNT, YYREEE (reference sequence). CDR3 length: 15 residues. The V end was cut by 7 bases, the J end by 3 bases, with 18 bases between. The CDR3 coding sequence is TGTGCCAGCTTCCCCCACCCTAACCCTACAGATACGCAGTATTTT. Its protein is CASFPHPNPTDTQYF.

The rearrangement joins TRBV2 to TRBJ2-3, with TRBD2 as a possible D gene (5 bases). V was trimmed by 7 bases and J by 6 bases, leaving 20 bases between them. The CDR3 contains 15 residues. Germline lookup yields CDR1 SNHLY and CDR2 FYNNEI. As DNA, the CDR3 is TGTGCCAGCATCATGGCTAGCTCCCCCGCGGATACGCAGTATTTT. It is translated as CASIMASSPADTQYF.

This rearrangement joins TRBV6-5 to TRBJ2-3; 8 bases are a match to TRBD1. Trimming cost V 6 bases and J 1 base; bases outside gene matches: 6. The CDR3 spans 15 residues. CDR1 is MNHEY and CDR2 is SVGAGI in the germline V gene. The CDR3 DNA reads as TGTGCCAGCAGCTCCCCGGACAGGGGCACAGATACGCAGTATTTT. Residues: CASSSPDRGTDTQYF.

This clone was seen a few times. The chain combines TRBV9 with TRBJ2-1; 15 bases are a match to TRBD2. V shed 0 bases and J 6 bases; nucleotides not matched to a gene: 13. From germline, CDR1 is SGDLS and CDR2 YYNGEE. The CDR3 loop spans 20 amino acids. In DNA form, the CDR3 reads TGTGCCAGCAGCGTAGATTCGTATCCGGGACTAGCGGGAGGAAGCAATGAGCAGTTCTTC. This translates into CASSVDSYPGLAGGSNEQFF.